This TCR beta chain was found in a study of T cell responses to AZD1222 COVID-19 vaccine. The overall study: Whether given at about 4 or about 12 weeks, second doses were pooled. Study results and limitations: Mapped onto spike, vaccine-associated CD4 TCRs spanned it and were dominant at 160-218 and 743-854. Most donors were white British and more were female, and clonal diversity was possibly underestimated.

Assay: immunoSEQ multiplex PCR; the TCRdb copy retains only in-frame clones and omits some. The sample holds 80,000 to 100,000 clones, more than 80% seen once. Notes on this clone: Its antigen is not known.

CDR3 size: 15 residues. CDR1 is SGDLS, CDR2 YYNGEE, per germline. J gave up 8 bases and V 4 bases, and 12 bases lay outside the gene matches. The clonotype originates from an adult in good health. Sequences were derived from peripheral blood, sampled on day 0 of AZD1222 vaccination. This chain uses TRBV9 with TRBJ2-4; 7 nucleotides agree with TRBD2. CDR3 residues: CASSRSPIGRDIQYF. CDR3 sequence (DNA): TGTGCCAGCAGCCGTAGTCCCATTGGGAGGGACATTCAGTACTTC.